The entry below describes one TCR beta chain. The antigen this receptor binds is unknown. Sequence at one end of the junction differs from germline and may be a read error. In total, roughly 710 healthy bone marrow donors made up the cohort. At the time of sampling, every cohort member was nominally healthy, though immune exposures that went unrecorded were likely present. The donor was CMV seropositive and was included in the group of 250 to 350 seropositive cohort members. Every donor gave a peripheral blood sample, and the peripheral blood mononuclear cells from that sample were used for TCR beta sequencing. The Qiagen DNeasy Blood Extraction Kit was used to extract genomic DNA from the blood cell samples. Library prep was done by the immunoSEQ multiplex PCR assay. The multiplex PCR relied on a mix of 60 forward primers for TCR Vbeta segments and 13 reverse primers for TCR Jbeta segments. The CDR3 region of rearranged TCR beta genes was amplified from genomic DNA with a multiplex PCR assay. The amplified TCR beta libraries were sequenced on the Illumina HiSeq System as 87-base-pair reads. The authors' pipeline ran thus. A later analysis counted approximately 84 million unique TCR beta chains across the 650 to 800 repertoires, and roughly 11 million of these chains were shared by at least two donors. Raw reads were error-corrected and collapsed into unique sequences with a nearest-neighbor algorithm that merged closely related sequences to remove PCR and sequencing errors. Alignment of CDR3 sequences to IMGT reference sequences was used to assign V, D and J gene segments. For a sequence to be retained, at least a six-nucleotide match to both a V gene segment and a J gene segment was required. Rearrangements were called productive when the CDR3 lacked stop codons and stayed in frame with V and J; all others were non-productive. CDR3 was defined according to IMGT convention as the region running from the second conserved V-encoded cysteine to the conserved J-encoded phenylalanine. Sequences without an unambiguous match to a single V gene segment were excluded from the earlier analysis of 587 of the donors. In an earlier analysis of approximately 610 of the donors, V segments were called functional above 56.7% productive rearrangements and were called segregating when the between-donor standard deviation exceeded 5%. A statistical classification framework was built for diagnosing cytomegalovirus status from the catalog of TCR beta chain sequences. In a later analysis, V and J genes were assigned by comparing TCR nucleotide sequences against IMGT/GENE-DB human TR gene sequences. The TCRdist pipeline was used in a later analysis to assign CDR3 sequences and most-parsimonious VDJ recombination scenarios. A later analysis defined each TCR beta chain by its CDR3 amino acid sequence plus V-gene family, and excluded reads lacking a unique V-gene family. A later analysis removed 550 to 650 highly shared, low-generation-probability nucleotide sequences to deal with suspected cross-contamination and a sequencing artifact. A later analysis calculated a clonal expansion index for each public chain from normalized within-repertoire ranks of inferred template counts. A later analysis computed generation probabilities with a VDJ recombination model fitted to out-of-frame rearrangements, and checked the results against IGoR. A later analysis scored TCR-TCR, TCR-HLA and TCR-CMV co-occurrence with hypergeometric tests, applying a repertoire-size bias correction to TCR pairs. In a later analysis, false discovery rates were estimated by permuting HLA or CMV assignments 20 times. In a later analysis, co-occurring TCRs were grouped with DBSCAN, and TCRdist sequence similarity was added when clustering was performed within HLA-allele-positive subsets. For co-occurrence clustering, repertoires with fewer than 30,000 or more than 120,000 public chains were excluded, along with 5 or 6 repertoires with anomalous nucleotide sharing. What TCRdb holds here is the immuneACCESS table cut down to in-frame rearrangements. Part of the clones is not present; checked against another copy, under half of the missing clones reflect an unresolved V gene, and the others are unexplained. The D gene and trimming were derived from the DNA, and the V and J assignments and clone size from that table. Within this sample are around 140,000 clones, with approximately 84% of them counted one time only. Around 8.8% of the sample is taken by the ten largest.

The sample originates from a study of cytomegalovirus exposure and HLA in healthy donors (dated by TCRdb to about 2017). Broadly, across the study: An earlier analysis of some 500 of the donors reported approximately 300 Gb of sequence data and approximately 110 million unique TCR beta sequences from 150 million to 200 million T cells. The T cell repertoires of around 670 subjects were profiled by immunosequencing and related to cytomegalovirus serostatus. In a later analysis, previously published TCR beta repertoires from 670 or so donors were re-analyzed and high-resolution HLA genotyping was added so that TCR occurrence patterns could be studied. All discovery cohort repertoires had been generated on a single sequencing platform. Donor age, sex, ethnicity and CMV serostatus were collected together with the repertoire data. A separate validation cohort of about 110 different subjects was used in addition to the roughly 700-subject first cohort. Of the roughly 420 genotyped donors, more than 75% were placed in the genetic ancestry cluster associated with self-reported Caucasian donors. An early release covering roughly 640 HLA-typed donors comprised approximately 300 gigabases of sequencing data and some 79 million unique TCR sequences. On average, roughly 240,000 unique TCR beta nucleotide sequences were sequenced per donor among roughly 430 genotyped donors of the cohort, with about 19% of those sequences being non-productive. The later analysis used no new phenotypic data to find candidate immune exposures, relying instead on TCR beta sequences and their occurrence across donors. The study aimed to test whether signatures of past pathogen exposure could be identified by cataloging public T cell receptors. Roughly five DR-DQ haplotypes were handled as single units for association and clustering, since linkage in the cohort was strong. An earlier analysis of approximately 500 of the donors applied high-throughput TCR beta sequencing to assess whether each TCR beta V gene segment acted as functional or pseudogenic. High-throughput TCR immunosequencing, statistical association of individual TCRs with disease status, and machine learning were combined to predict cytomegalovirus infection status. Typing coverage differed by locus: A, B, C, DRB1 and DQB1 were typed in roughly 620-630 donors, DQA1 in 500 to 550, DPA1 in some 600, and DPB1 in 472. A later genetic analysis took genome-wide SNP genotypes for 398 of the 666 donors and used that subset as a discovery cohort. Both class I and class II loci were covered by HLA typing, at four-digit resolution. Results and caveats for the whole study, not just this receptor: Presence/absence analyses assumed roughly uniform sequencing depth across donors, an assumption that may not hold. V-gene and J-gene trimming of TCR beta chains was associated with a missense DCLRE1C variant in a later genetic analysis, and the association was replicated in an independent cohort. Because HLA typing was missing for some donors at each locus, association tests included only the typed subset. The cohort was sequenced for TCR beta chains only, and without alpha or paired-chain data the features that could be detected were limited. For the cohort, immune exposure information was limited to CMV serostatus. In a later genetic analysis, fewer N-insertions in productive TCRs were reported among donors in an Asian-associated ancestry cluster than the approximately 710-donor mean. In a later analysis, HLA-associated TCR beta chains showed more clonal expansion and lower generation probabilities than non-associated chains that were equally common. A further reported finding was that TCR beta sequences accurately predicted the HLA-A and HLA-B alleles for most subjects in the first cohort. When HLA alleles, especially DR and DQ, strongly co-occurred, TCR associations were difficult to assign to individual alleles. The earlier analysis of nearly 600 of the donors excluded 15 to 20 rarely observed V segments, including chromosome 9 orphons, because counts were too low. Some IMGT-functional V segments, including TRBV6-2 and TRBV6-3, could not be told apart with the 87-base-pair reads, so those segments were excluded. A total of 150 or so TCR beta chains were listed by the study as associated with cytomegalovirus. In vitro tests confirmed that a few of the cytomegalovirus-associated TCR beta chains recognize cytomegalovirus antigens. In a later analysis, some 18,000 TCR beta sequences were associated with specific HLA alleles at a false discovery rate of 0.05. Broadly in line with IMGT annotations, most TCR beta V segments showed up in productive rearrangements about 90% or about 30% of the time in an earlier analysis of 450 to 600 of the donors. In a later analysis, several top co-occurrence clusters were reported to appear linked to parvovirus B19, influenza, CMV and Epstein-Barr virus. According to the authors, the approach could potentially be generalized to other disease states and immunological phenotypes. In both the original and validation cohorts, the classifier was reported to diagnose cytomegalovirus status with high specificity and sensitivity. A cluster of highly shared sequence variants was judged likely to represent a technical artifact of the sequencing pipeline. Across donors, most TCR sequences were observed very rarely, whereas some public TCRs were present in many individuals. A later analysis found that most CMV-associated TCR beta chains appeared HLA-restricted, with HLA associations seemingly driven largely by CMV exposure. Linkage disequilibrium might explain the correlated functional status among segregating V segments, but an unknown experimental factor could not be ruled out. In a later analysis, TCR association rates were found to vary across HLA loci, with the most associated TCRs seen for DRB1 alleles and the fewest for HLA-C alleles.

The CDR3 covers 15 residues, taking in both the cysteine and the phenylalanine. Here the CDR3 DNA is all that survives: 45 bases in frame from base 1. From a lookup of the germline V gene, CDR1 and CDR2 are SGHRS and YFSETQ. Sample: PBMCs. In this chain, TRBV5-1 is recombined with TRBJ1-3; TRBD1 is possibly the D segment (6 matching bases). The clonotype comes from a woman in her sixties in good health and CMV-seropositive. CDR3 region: CASVLIPGAGNTIYF. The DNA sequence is TGTGCCAGCGTTCTTATTCCAGGGGCTGGAAACACCATATATTTT. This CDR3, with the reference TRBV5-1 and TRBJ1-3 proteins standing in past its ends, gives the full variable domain KAGVTQTPRYLIKTRGQQVTLSCSPISGHRSVSWYQQTPGQGLQFLFEYFSETQRNKGNFPGRFSGRQFSNSRSEMNVSTLELGDSALYLCASVLIPGAGNTIYFGEGSWLTVV.